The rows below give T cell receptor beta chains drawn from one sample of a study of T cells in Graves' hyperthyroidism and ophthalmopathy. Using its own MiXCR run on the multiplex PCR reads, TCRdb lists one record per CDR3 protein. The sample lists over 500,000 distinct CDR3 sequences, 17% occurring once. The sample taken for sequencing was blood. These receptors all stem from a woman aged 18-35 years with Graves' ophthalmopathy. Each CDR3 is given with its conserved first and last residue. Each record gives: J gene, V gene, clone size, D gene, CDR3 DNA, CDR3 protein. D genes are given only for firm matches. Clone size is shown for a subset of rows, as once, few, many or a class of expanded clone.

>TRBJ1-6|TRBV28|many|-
TGTGCCAGCAGTTTAAGGAGGCTGGGACGGCTGATTTCACCCCTCCACTTT
CASSLRRLGRLISPLHF
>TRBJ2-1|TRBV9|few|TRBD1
TGTGCCAGCAGCGGTGGGACAGGGGCCTACAATGAGCAGTTCTTC
CASSGGTGAYNEQFF
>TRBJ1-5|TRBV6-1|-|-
TGTGCCAGCAGTGGGGGTAAGAATAGCAATCAGCCCCAGCATTTT
CASSGGKNSNQPQHF
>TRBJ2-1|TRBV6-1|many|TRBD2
TGTGCCAGCAGTAATGAAGCGGGGGGGCTCGATGAGCAGTTCTTC
CASSNEAGGLDEQFF
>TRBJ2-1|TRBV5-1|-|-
TGCGCCGGCAGCACCATCCCCTCCTCCTACAATGAGCAGTTCTTC
CAGSTIPSSYNEQFF
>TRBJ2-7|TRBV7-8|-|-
TGTGCCAGCAGCTTAGTTCTTTCTGCAAACGAGCAGTACTTC
CASSLVLSANEQYF
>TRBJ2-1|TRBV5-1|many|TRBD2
TGCGCCAGCAGCCCTAGCGGGGGGGCCTTCCATGAGCAGTTCTTC
CASSPSGGAFHEQFF
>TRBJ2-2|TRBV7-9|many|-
TGTGCCAGCAGCTTAGCGGGAAGGACCGGGGAGCTGTTTTTT
CASSLAGRTGELFF
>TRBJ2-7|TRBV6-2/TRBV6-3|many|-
TGTGCCAGCAGTTACTCAGAGACGGGAACCTACGAGCAGTACTTC
CASSYSETGTYEQYF
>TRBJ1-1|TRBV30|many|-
TGTGCCTCCGCTCACTACAACACTGAAGCTTTCTTT
CASAHYNTEAFF
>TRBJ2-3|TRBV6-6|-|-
TGTGCCAGCAGTTATGTGGCCCAAGGGGGTACGCAGTATTTT
CASSYVAQGGTQYF
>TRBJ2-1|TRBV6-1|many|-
TGTGCCAGCAGTGAAAGGGTCTATCTGGTAGTAGATGAGCAGTTCTTC
CASSERVYLVVDEQFF
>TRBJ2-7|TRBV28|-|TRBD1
TGTGCCAGCACCTTTAGGGGGTCTGGGGACAGGCAAACGAGCGAGCAGTACTTC
CASTFRGSGDRQTSEQYF
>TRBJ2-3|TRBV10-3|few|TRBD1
TGTGCCATCCGGGACAGGGTTTATACGCAGTATTTT
CAIRDRVYTQYF
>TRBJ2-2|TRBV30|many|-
TGTGCCTGGAGTCGCGGAGGATTGACCGGGGAGCTGTTTTTT
CAWSRGGLTGELFF
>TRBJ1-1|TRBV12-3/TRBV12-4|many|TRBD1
TGTGCCAGCACGGACAGGGACACTGAAGCTTTCTTT
CASTDRDTEAFF
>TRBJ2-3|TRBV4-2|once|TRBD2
TGTGCCAGCAGCCAAGGAGGGGCGGGGGCAGATACGCAGTATTTT
CASSQGGAGADTQYF
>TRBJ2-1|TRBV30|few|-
TGTGCCTGGAGTACAGGGCTAGTCTACAATGAGCAGTTCTTC
CAWSTGLVYNEQFF
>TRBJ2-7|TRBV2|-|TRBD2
TGTGCCATCCGGACTAGCGGGAGCCTCTACGAGCAGTGCTTC
CAIRTSGSLYEQCF
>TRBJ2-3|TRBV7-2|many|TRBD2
TGTGCCAGCAGCTCGGTTACTAGCGGGGCGGATACGCAGTATTTT
CASSSVTSGADTQYF
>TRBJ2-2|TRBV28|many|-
TGTGCCAGCAGTTATCGCGAAACATCCGGGGAGCTGTTTTTT
CASSYRETSGELFF
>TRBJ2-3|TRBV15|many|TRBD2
TGTGCCACCAGCAGAGAGGCGGCGGGGGGCACAGATACGCAGTATTTT
CATSREAAGGTDTQYF
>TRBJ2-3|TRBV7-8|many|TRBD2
TGTGCCAGCAGCTCCGCTAGCGGGGGCCTAAACACAGATACGCAGTATTTT
CASSSASGGLNTDTQYF
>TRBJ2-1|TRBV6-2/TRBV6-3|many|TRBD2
TGTGCCAGCTGCGACGGGGGGACCTACAATGAGCAGTTCTTC
CASCDGGTYNEQFF
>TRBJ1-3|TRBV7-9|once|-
TGTGCCAGCAGCTTACCAGACAGGTCTGGAAACACCATATATTTT
CASSLPDRSGNTIYF
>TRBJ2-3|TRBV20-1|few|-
TGCAGTGCTCCGGGTGGGGGCACAGATACGCAGTATTTT
CSAPGGGTDTQYF
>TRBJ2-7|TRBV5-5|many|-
TGTGCCAGCAGCGAGGGATTTGGAGCCTACGAGCAGTACTTC
CASSEGFGAYEQYF
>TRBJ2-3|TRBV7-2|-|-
TGTGCCAGCAGCCCAACTAGGGGGTTCACAGATACGCAGTATTTT
CASSPTRGFTDTQYF
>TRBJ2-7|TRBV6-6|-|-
TGTGCCAGCAGTTACAGTCTGGCGGCCGAGCAGTACTTC
CASSYSLAAEQYF
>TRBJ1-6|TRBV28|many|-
TGTGCCAGCAGGGGGGGCGTCAATTCACCCCTCCACTTT
CASRGGVNSPLHF
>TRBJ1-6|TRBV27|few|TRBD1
TGTGCCAGCAGTTTAGTTGTCGGGACAGGCGACTCACCCCTCCACTTT
CASSLVVGTGDSPLHF
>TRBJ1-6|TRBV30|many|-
TGTGCCTGGAAGGGGGGTGAGAATTCACCCCTCCACTTT
CAWKGGENSPLHF
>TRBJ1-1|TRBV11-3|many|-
TGTGCCAGCAGCTTAGATCATAGTCTGAACACTGAAGCTTTCTTT
CASSLDHSLNTEAFF
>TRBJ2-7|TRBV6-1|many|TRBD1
TGTGCCAGCAAGGGGACAGGGGGCTACGAGCAGTACTTC
CASKGTGGYEQYF
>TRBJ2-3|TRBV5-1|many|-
TGCGCCAGCAGCTCCGCTTCCGTAGGCACAGATACGCAGTATTTT
CASSSASVGTDTQYF
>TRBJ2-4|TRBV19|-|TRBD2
TGTGCCAGTAGTTCCTCAAGCGGGGGGGCCACGGGTGTAGCCAAAAACATTCAGTACTTC
CASSSSSGGATGVAKNIQYF
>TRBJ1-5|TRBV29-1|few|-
TGCAGCGTTCTGGAGGGGGGGGGCAATCAGCCCCAGCATTTT
CSVLEGGGNQPQHF
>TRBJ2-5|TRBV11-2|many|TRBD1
TGTGCCAGCAGCTCCAATATCCGGACAGGGAAAGAGACCCAGTACTTC
CASSSNIRTGKETQYF
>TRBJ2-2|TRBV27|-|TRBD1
TGTGCCAGCAGTAATATACAGGGGGCCGGGGAGCTGTTTTTT
CASSNIQGAGELFF
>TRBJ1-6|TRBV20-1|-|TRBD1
TGCAGTGCTAACCGACAGGGGAATTCACCCCTCCACTTT
CSANRQGNSPLHF
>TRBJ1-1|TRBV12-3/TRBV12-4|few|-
TGTGCCAGCAGTTTCGGCCCGGACACTGAAGCTTTCTTT
CASSFGPDTEAFF
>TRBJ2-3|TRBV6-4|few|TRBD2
TGTGCCAGCAGTGAAGGAGTGAGCGGGGGTAGCACAGATACGCAGTATTTT
CASSEGVSGGSTDTQYF
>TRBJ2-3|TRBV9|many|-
TGTGCCAGCAGCGTAGAAGTGGGAGTCACAGATACGCAGTATTTT
CASSVEVGVTDTQYF
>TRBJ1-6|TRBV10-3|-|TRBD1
TGTGCCATCGCCCCTGAGGGGGCGCTGGATTCACCCCTCCACTTT
CAIAPEGALDSPLHF
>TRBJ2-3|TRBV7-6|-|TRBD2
TGTGCCAGCAGCAGGGCTAGCGGGGAGTTCACAGATACGCAGTATTTT
CASSRASGEFTDTQYF
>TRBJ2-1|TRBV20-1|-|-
TGCAGTGCTAGAGATCTGGGCGAAGTCCCTGAGCAGTTCTTC
CSARDLGEVPEQFF
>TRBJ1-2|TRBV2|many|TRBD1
TGTGCCAGCAGTGCCCTTCCACAGGGGGCCAACTATGGCTACACCTTC
CASSALPQGANYGYTF
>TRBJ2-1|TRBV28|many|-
TGTGCCAGCAGCTGGGCGAGCTCCTACAATGAGCAGTTCTTC
CASSWASSYNEQFF
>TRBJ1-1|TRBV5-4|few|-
TGTGCCAGCAGCCGAGCGACCACCACTGAAGCTTTCTTT
CASSRATTTEAFF
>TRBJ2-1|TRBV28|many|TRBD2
TGTGCCAGCACTTCCCCGGGGGAGCGGGGGGCCTACAATGAGCAGTTCTTC
CASTSPGERGAYNEQFF
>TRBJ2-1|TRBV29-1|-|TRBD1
TGCAGCGACACGGACAGGGGCACGGATGAGCAGTTCTTC
CSDTDRGTDEQFF
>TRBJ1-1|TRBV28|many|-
TGTGCCAGCGGGGGAGGGGAGAACACTGAAGCTTTCTTT
CASGGGENTEAFF
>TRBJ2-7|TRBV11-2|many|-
TGTGCCAGCAGCTTCGGGGAGCGCTACGAGCAGTACTTC
CASSFGERYEQYF